This T cell receptor beta chain was sequenced for a study of T cell clones after liver transplantation. On the study more broadly: Liver transplant recipients had immunosuppression withdrawal attempted within 2 years. Three of the eight recipients were HCV-positive; the rest had non-autoimmune, non-viral transplant indications. Timepoints were pre-transplant, pre-withdrawal, and after withdrawal was completed or failed. Study conclusions and caveats: In two subjects, few donor cells limited the measurable donor-reactive repertoire.

CDR1 is SGHNT and CDR2 is YYREEE in the germline V gene (reference sequence). V was cut by 0 bases and J by 5 bases, with 14 bases left in between. This CDR3 is built from 15 residues. Worth noting for this clone: Its antigen is unknown.

Only in-frame clones appear in the TCRdb table, and some are missing; sequencing was by immunoSEQ multiplex PCR. The table lists roughly 67,000 clones, more than 85% of them singletons. The J gene is TRBJ1-2, the V gene TRBV5-4; D unresolved. Material: CD4+ T cells from blood, obtained less than 28 months after liver transplant. The receptor comes from a human patient who received a liver transplant. Among the T cells, some may be from the graft donor. The DNA for the CDR3 is TGTGCCAGCAGCTTGGACAGCCTCCTTGGATATGGCTACACCTTC. Translated, it gives CASSLDSLLGYGYTF.